The 3 T cell receptor beta chains listed next were all sequenced from one sample in a study of early T cells in non-severe SARS-CoV-2 infection. Each CDR3 protein is one row after TCRdb ran MiXCR on the 5' RACE reads. The sample lists 25,000 or so distinct CDR3 sequences; roughly 3% were seen once. Sequencing was done on a sample of whole blood. Receptors originate from an adult who was a healthcare worker with PCR-confirmed SARS-CoV-2 infection or an uninfected control (not recorded which).

This clonotype showed up many times. The rearrangement joins TRBV7-6 to TRBJ2-5; 11 bases are a match to TRBD2. The CDR3 is 16 residues long. V shed 2 bases and J 1 base; nucleotides not matched to a gene: 3. Germline assignment: CDR1 SGHVS and CDR2 FNYEAQ. CDR3 sequence reads: CASSLTTSGSQETQYF. The CDR3 region has the DNA TGTGCCAGCAGCTTAACTACTAGCGGGAGCCAAGAGACCCAGTACTTC.

This clonotype turned up a few times. J is TRBJ1-2 and V is TRBV29-1; D is uncertain. The V and J ends lost 3 bases and 5 bases respectively, with 7 bases between them. The CDR3 runs 11 residues. Germline V gene lookup returns CDR1 SQVTM and CDR2 ANQGSEA. CDR3 bases: TGCAGCGTTGATCAGCAATATGGCTACACCTTC. Its translation: CSVDQQYGYTF.

This clonotype was counted between two and nine times. The V and J genes are TRBV18 and TRBJ1-1; 9 bases match TRBD1. The V gene's germline CDR1 is KGHSH and CDR2 LQKENI. This CDR3 is 16 amino acids long. V gave up 5 bases and J gave up 0 bases; unmatched junction bases: 7. In nucleotides, the CDR3 is TGTGCCAGCTCATCGGACAGGGGACTTCTGAACACTGAAGCTTTCTTT. Translating it yields CASSSDRGLLNTEAFF.